This T cell receptor beta chain emerged from a study of blood T cells in healthy people across ages. Sample-barcoded 5' priming and a J-beta primer mix drove a second PCR of roughly 6 to 12 cycles. From the 5' RACE reads, TCRdb called clonotypes with MiXCR, one entry per CDR3 protein. The sample contains some 850,000 distinct CDR3 sequences, roughly 25% of which appear only once. The CDR3 contains 15 residues. V shed 2 bases, J shed 11 bases, and the junction held 13 bases outside the gene matches. The germline gives CDR1 SGDLS, CDR2 YYNGEE. These data were also filed under a second study, of T cells of mothers and their children.

The specimen was blood. This clonotype originated in a boy aged 10-17 years in good health. The gene calls are TRBV9 and TRBJ2-5, with TRBD2 matching over 9 bases. CDR3 residues: CASSVRGGGQDTQYF. CDR3 DNA sequence: TGTGCCAGCAGCGTTCGCGGGGGGGGCCAGGATACGCAGTACTTC.